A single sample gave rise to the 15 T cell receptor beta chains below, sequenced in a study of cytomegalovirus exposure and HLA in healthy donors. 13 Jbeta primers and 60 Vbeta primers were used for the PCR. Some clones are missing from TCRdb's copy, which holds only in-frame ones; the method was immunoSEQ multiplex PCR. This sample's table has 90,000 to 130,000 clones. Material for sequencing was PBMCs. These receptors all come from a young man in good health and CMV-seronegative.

CDR3 in amino acids: CASSLQGEIYEQYF. The CDR3 nucleotides read TGTGCCAGCAGTTTACAGGGGGAGATCTACGAGCAGTACTTC. This chain links TRBV27 with TRBJ2-7; 7 bases fit TRBD1. The V gene end was trimmed by 2 bases and the J gene end by 3 bases; junction bases not matched to a gene: 4. Germline CDR1 reads MNHEY; CDR2 reads SMNVEV (reference sequence). The CDR3 has 14 residues.

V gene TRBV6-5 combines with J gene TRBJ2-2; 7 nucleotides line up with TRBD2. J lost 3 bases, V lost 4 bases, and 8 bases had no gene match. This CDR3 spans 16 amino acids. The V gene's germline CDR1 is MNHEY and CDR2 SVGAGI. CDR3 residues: CASSFRGGADTGELFF. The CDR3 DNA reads TGTGCCAGCAGTTTTCGGGGAGGGGCCGACACCGGGGAGCTGTTTTTT.

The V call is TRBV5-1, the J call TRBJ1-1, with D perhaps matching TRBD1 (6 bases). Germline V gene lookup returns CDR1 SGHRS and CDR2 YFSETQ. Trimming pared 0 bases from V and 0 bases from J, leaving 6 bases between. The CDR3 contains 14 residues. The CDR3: CASSLDRVNTEAFF. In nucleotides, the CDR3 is TGCGCCAGCAGCTTGGACAGGGTGAACACTGAAGCTTTCTTT.

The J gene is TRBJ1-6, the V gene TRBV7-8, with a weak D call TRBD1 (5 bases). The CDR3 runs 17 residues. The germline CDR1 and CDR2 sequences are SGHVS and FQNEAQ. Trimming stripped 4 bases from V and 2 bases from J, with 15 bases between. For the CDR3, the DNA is TGTGCCAGCAGCTCCTGGACACTTCTAGCCTATAATTCACCCCTCCACTTT. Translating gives CASSSWTLLAYNSPLHF.

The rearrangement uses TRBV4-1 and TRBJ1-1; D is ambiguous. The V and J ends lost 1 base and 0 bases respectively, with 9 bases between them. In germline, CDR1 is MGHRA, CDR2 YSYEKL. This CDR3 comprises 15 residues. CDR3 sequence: CASSQAETLNTEAFF. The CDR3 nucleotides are TGCGCCAGCAGCCAAGCCGAGACATTGAACACTGAAGCTTTCTTT.

The CDR3 region has the DNA TGTGCCAGCGTCCCCCGCGGGAGCAGGGGTGAAGATACGCAGTATTTT. Protein sequence: CASVPRGSRGEDTQYF. The rearrangement uses TRBV6-6 and TRBJ2-3, with D maybe TRBD2 (7 bases). Looked up from germline, CDR1 is MNHNY and CDR2 is SVGAGI (reference sequence). The CDR3 loop spans 16 amino acids. V was cut by 8 bases and J by 5 bases, with 23 bases left in between.

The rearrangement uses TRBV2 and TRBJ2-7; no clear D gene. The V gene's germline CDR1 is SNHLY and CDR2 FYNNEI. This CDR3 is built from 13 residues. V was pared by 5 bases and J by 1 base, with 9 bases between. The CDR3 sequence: CASSLRQSYEQYF. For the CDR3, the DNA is TGTGCCAGCAGTCTCCGACAATCCTACGAGCAGTACTTC.

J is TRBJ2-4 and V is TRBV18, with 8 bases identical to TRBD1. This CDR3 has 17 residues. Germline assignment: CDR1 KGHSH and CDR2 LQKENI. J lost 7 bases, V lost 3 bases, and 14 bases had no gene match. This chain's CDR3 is CASSPVPGQERRNIQYF. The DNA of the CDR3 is TGTGCCAGCTCACCCGTCCCGGGACAGGAACGTAGGAACATTCAGTACTTC.

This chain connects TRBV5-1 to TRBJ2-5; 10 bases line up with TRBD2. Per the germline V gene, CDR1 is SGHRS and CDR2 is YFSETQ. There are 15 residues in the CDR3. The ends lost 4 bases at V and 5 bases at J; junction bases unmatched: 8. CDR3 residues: CASSLRTSGRETQYF. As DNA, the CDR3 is TGCGCCAGCAGCCTTCGGACTAGCGGCCGGGAGACCCAGTACTTC.

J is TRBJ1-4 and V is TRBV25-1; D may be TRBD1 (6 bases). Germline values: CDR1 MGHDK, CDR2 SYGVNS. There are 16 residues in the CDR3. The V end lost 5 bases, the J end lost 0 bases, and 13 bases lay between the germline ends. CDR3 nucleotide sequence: TGTGCCAGCAGTCAAGTGGGGGCTGCAACTAATGAAAAACTGTTTTTT. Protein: CASSQVGAATNEKLFF.

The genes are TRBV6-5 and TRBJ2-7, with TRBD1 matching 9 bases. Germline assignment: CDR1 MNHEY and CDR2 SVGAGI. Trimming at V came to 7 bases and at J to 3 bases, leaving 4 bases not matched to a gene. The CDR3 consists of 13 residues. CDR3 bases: TGTGCCAGCAAGAGGGACAGGGACTACGAGCAGTACTTC. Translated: CASKRDRDYEQYF.

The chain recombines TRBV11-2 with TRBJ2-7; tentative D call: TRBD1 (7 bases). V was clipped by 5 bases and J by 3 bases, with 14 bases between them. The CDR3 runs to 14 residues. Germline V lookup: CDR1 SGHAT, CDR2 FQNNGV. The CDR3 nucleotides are TGTGCCAGCAGCCCCGGAGGGGGCCTCTACGAGCAGTACTTC. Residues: CASSPGGGLYEQYF.

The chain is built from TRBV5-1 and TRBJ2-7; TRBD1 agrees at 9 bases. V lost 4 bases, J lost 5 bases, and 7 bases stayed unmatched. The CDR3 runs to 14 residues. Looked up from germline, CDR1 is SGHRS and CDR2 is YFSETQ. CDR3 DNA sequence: TGCGCCAGCAGCACCCGGGACAGGGTCGACGAGCAGTACTTC. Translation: CASSTRDRVDEQYF.

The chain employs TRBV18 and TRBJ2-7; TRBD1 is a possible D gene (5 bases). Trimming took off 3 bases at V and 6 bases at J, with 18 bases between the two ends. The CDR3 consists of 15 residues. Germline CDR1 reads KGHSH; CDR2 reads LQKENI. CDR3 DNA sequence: TGTGCCAGCTCACCGGTGGGGCAGGGATTCGCCGAGCAGTACTTC. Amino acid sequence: CASSPVGQGFAEQYF.

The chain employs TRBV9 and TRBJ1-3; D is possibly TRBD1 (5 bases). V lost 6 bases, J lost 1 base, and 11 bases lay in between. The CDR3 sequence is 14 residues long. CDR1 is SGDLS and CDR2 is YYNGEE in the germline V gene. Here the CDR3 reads CASNRMGSGNTIYF. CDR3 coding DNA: TGTGCCAGCAACAGGATGGGTTCTGGAAACACCATATATTTT.